This is a list of T cell receptor beta chains from one sample in a study of blood T cells in healthy people across ages. TCRdb re-derived calls from the 5' RACE reads in MiXCR, one entry per CDR3 protein. The table has some 640,000 distinct CDR3 sequences, approximately 30% seen once. Material for sequencing was blood. These receptors originate from an elderly woman in good health. The CDR3 runs from the conserved cysteine through the conserved F or W. A D gene is named only where the DNA matches it firmly. Size values are once, few and many counts, or a class for expanded clones, and some rows have none.

size: many
V: TRBV5-1
D: TRBD1
J: TRBJ2-3
CDR3: CASSLAGPTGGSTDTQYF
DNA: TGCGCCAGCAGCTTGGCCGGGCCGACAGGGGGTAGCACAGATACGCAGTATTTT

size: .
V: TRBV20-1
D: .
J: TRBJ2-1
CDR3: CSAPSTRKNEQFF
DNA: TGCAGTGCTCCCTCGACTAGAAAGAATGAGCAGTTCTTC

size: few
V: TRBV14
D: .
J: TRBJ1-4
CDR3: CASSQNRAGNEKLFF
DNA: TGTGCCAGCAGCCAGAATAGGGCCGGGAATGAAAAACTGTTTTTT

size: .
V: TRBV3-1
D: .
J: TRBJ1-1
CDR3: CASSQDVDTEAFF
DNA: TGTGCCAGCAGCCAAGATGTGGACACTGAAGCTTTCTTT

size: few
V: TRBV7-2
D: .
J: TRBJ1-4
CDR3: CASSLAGRGYGEKLFF
DNA: TGTGCCAGCAGCTTAGCGGGACGAGGTTATGGAGAAAAACTGTTTTTT

size: .
V: TRBV5-1
D: TRBD2
J: TRBJ2-1
CDR3: CASSYGLDYNEQFF
DNA: TGCGCCAGCAGCTATGGACTAGACTACAATGAGCAGTTCTTC

size: many
V: TRBV7-9
D: TRBD1
J: TRBJ1-2
CDR3: CASSHRDSSLNYGYTF
DNA: TGTGCCAGCAGCCACCGGGACAGCTCTCTCAACTATGGCTACACCTTC

size: few
V: TRBV15
D: TRBD1
J: TRBJ1-6
CDR3: CATSSSRQGTPLHF
DNA: TGTGCCACCAGCAGCTCTAGACAGGGAACCCCCCTCCACTTT

size: .
V: TRBV7-2
D: TRBD2
J: TRBJ2-7
CDR3: CASTGLASYEQYF
DNA: TGTGCCAGCACGGGACTAGCCTCCTACGAGCAGTACTTC

size: .
V: TRBV28
D: TRBD1
J: TRBJ1-1
CDR3: CASSIGQGDLNTEAFF
DNA: TGTGCCAGCAGTATCGGACAGGGGGACTTGAACACTGAAGCTTTCTTT

size: few
V: TRBV7-3
D: .
J: TRBJ1-1
CDR3: CAGSLRNKGTEAFF
DNA: TGTGCCGGCAGCTTAAGAAACAAGGGGACTGAAGCTTTCTTT

size: .
V: TRBV11-2
D: TRBD1
J: TRBJ1-1
CDR3: CASSEGDRGYLEAFF
DNA: TGTGCCAGCAGCGAGGGGGACAGGGGCTACCTGGAAGCTTTCTTT

size: many
V: TRBV11-2
D: TRBD1
J: TRBJ2-7
CDR3: CASSLDLGTGDYEQYF
DNA: TGTGCCAGCAGCTTAGATCTCGGGACAGGGGACTACGAGCAGTACTTC

size: many
V: TRBV9
D: TRBD2
J: TRBJ2-1
CDR3: CASSVRASGGGEQFF
DNA: TGTGCCAGCAGCGTTAGGGCTAGCGGGGGTGGTGAGCAGTTCTTC

size: many
V: TRBV5-1
D: TRBD2
J: TRBJ2-1
CDR3: CASSLGLAGAYNEQFF
DNA: TGCGCCAGCAGCTTGGGACTAGCGGGGGCGTACAATGAGCAGTTCTTC

size: few
V: TRBV5-1
D: TRBD1
J: TRBJ1-6
CDR3: CASSLGGTANSPLHF
DNA: TGCGCCAGCAGCTTGGGAGGGACAGCTAATTCACCCCTCCACTTT

size: few
V: TRBV12-3/TRBV12-4
D: TRBD2
J: TRBJ2-2
CDR3: CASSLAGLAGELFF
DNA: TGTGCCAGCAGTTTAGCGGGACTAGCCGGGGAGCTGTTTTTT

size: few
V: TRBV3-1
D: .
J: TRBJ1-6
CDR3: CASGLIEGRASSPLHF
DNA: TGTGCCAGCGGCTTGATCGAGGGGCGGGCAAGCTCACCCCTCCACTTT

size: .
V: TRBV7-2
D: .
J: TRBJ2-5
CDR3: CAGSLGNRYNEQYF
DNA: TGTGCCGGCAGCTTAGGGAACAGATACAATGAGCAGTACTTC

size: many
V: TRBV24-1
D: TRBD2
J: TRBJ2-1
CDR3: CATAEGGLAGNEQFF
DNA: TGTGCCACCGCGGAAGGGGGACTAGCAGGCAATGAGCAGTTCTTC

size: few
V: TRBV28
D: TRBD2
J: TRBJ2-6
CDR3: CASSLSGGGANVLTF
DNA: TGTGCCAGCAGTTTGTCGGGGGGTGGGGCCAACGTCCTGACTTTC

size: .
V: TRBV7-9
D: .
J: TRBJ2-5
CDR3: CASSLKGADQETQYF
DNA: TGTGCCAGCAGCTTAAAAGGGGCGGACCAAGAGACCCAGTACTTC

size: .
V: TRBV5-1
D: TRBD1
J: TRBJ2-1
CDR3: CASSLGDRVFHNEQFF
DNA: TGCGCCAGCAGCTTGGGAGACAGGGTCTTCCACAATGAGCAGTTCTTC

size: few
V: TRBV7-2
D: .
J: TRBJ2-2
CDR3: CASSLVRTTNTGELFF
DNA: TGTGCCAGCAGCTTAGTTAGGACTACTAACACCGGGGAGCTGTTTTTT

size: many
V: TRBV20-1
D: .
J: TRBJ1-5
CDR3: CSASWGATLSNQPQHF
DNA: TGCAGTGCTAGTTGGGGGGCTACCCTTAGCAATCAGCCCCAGCATTTT

size: .
V: TRBV4-1
D: TRBD1
J: TRBJ1-1
CDR3: CASSHRRGGQGTMNTEAFF
DNA: TGCGCCAGCAGCCATCGCAGGGGGGGACAGGGGACCATGAACACTGAAGCTTTCTTT

size: few
V: TRBV11-2
D: .
J: TRBJ2-7
CDR3: CASSTGLQPYEQYF
DNA: TGTGCCAGCAGCACGGGACTTCAACCGTACGAGCAGTACTTC

size: few
V: TRBV27
D: .
J: TRBJ2-2
CDR3: CASTEGTRGKAGELFF
DNA: TGTGCCAGCACCGAAGGGACAAGAGGTAAAGCCGGGGAGCTGTTTTTT

size: few
V: TRBV20-1
D: .
J: TRBJ2-2
CDR3: CSARDARDPATGELFF
DNA: TGCAGTGCTAGAGATGCGAGGGATCCCGCCACCGGGGAGCTGTTTTTT

size: many
V: TRBV5-1
D: .
J: TRBJ1-2
CDR3: CASSLGFRGDGYTF
DNA: TGCGCCAGCAGCTTGGGTTTCCGGGGGGATGGCTACACCTTC

size: few
V: TRBV12-3/TRBV12-4
D: TRBD1
J: TRBJ2-2
CDR3: CASSFYRGNTGELFF
DNA: TGTGCCAGCAGTTTTTACAGGGGGAACACCGGGGAGCTGTTTTTT

size: many
V: TRBV27
D: .
J: TRBJ1-2
CDR3: CASSPTRPVYGYTF
DNA: TGTGCCAGCAGTCCAACTCGGCCCGTCTATGGCTACACCTTC

size: many
V: TRBV5-6
D: TRBD1
J: TRBJ2-1
CDR3: CASPPPGQGVYNEQFF
DNA: TGTGCCAGCCCCCCCCCCGGACAGGGGGTTTACAATGAGCAGTTCTTC

size: many
V: TRBV7-2
D: .
J: TRBJ1-1
CDR3: CASSLMTVNTEAFF
DNA: TGTGCCAGCAGCTTAATGACGGTGAACACTGAAGCTTTCTTT

size: .
V: TRBV6-2/TRBV6-3
D: .
J: TRBJ2-7
CDR3: CASRLLQGPYEQYF
DNA: TGTGCCAGCAGATTACTACAGGGACCCTACGAGCAGTACTTC

size: few
V: TRBV13
D: TRBD1
J: TRBJ1-1
CDR3: CASSTLSGQGAMNTEAFF
DNA: TGTGCCAGCAGCACCTTGTCGGGACAGGGGGCGATGAACACTGAAGCTTTCTTT

size: many
V: TRBV20-1
D: .
J: TRBJ2-5
CDR3: CSAESRVGTLGETQYF
DNA: TGCAGTGCCGAAAGTAGAGTGGGAACGCTGGGAGAGACCCAGTACTTC

size: .
V: TRBV9
D: TRBD1
J: TRBJ1-1
CDR3: CASSVVPTGLHTEAFF
DNA: TGTGCCAGCAGCGTAGTCCCGACAGGGTTACACACTGAAGCTTTCTTT

size: once
V: TRBV6-1
D: .
J: TRBJ1-4
CDR3: CASRLFATNEKLFF
DNA: TGTGCCAGCAGGTTATTTGCAACTAATGAAAAACTGTTTTTT

size: .
V: TRBV13
D: TRBD2
J: TRBJ2-5
CDR3: CASSYLGGQYF
DNA: TGTGCCAGCAGCTATCTGGGGGGGCAGTACTTC

size: many
V: TRBV5-1
D: .
J: TRBJ1-2
CDR3: CASSFGGGDGYTF
DNA: TGCGCCAGCAGCTTCGGAGGGGGAGATGGCTACACCTTC

size: .
V: TRBV9
D: .
J: TRBJ2-7
CDR3: CASRGEGSYEQYF
DNA: TGTGCCAGCAGAGGAGAGGGTTCGTACGAGCAGTACTTC

size: .
V: TRBV5-6
D: .
J: TRBJ1-4
CDR3: CASSLYGASTTNEKRFF
DNA: TGTGCCAGCAGCTTGTATGGCGCCTCCACAACTAATGAAAAACGGTTTTTT

size: .
V: TRBV5-1
D: TRBD1
J: TRBJ2-2
CDR3: CASSDSGTGIAGELFF
DNA: TGCGCCAGCAGCGACTCCGGGACAGGGATAGCCGGGGAGCTGTTTTTT

size: many
V: TRBV29-1
D: .
J: TRBJ1-1
CDR3: CSVDASGLSEAFF
DNA: TGCAGCGTTGACGCCTCGGGGCTCTCTGAAGCTTTCTTT

size: .
V: TRBV20-1
D: TRBD2
J: TRBJ2-3
CDR3: CSAKSGSPDTQYF
DNA: TGCAGTGCTAAAAGCGGGAGCCCAGATACGCAGTATTTT

size: many
V: TRBV13
D: TRBD2
J: TRBJ2-1
CDR3: CASSLGLLAGYNEQFF
DNA: TGTGCCAGCAGCTTAGGCTTGCTAGCGGGGTACAATGAGCAGTTCTTC